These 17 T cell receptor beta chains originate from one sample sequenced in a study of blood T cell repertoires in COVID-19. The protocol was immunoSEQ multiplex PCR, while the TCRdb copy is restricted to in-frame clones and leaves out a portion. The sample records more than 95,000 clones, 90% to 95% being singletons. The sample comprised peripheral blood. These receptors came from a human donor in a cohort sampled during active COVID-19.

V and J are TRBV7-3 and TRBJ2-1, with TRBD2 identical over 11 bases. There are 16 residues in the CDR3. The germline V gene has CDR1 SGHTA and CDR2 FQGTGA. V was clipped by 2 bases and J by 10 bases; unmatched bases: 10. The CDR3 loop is CASSLGGTSGHGEQFF. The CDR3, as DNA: TGTGCCAGCAGCTTAGGTGGGACTAGCGGCCACGGGGAGCAGTTCTTC.

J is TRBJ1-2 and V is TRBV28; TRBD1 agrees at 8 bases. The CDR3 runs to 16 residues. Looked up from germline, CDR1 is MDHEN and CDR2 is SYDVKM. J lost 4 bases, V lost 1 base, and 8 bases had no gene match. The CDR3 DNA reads TGTGCCAGCAGTTTATTTTCGACAGGGGTGTCCTATGGCTACACCTTC. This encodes CASSLFSTGVSYGYTF.

Here the CDR3 reads CATARQGSNTGELFF. The CDR3 bases are TGTGCCACCGCGAGACAGGGGTCGAACACCGGGGAGCTGTTTTTT. The rearrangement joins TRBV24-1 to TRBJ2-2, with 8 bases that match TRBD1. The CDR3 spans 15 residues. Trimming removed 9 bases from V and 0 bases from J; junction bases left unmatched: 5. Germline CDR1 is KGHDR and CDR2 is SFDVKD.

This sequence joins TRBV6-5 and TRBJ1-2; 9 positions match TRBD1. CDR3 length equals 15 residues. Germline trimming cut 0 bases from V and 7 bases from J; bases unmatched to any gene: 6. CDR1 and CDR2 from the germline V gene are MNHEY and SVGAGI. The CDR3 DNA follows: TGTGCCAGCAGTTACTCAACACAGGGGGCGGGTGGCTACACCTTC. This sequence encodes CASSYSTQGAGGYTF.

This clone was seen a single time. The CDR3 sequence: CASSREGAQETQYF. CDR3 nucleotide sequence: TGTGCCAGCAGCAGGGAGGGAGCCCAAGAGACCCAGTACTTC. The gene calls are TRBV7-9 and TRBJ2-5; 7 bases match TRBD2. The CDR3 totals 14 residues. V shed 5 bases and J 1 base; nucleotides not matched to a gene: 4. The germline gives CDR1 SEHNR, CDR2 FQNEAQ (reference sequence).

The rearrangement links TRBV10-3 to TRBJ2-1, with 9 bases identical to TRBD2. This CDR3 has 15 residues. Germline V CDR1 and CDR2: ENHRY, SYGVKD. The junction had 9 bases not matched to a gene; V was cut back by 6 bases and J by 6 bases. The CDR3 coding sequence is TGTGCCATCAGCAGGCTAGCGGGACTTATCAATGAGCAGTTCTTC. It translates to CAISRLAGLINEQFF.

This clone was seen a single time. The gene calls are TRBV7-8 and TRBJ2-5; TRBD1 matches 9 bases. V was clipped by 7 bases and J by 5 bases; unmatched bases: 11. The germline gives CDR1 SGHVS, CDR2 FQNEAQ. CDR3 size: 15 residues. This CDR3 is CASTLNRGPSETQYF. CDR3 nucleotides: TGTGCCAGCACCCTAAACAGGGGGCCCTCTGAGACCCAGTACTTC.

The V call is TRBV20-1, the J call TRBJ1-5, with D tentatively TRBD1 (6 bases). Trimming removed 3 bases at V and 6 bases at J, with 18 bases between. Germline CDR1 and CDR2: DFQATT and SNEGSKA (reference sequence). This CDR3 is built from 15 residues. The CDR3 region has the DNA TGCAGTGCTAGTGCGCTCAGGGGCGGGAGTCAGCCCCAGCATTTT. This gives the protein CSASALRGGSQPQHF.

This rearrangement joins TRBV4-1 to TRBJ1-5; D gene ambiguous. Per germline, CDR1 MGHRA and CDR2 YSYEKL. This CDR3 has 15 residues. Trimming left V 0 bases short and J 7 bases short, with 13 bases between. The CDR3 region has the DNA TGCGCCAGCAGCCAAGATAGCAGCTCTGGGCAGCCCCAGCATTTT. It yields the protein CASSQDSSSGQPQHF.

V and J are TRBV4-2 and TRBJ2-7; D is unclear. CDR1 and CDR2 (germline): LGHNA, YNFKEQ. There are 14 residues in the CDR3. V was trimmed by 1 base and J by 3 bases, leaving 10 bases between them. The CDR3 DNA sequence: TGTGCCAGCAGCCAAGGTCGTGAGAACTACGAGCAGTACTTC. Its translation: CASSQGRENYEQYF.

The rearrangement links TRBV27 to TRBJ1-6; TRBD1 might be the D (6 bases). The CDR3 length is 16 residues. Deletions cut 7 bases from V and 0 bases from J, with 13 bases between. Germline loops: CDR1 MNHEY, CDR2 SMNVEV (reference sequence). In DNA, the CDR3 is TGTGCCAGCACCGAGGGACACAGCTCCTATAATTCACCCCTCCACTTT. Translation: CASTEGHSSYNSPLHF.

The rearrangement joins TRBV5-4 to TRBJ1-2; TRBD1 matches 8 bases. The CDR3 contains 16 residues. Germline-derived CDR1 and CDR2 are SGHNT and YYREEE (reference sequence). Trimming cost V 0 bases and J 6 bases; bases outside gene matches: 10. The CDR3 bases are TGTGCCAGCAGCTTGGAGGCAGGGGGCGCAGTGCATGGCTACACCTTC. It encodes CASSLEAGGAVHGYTF.

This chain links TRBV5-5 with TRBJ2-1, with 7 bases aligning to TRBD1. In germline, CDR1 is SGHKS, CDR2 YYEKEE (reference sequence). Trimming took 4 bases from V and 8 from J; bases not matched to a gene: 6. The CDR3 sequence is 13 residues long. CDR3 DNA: TGTGCCAGCAGCCTAACAGGGGTCTATGAGCAGTTCTTC. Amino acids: CASSLTGVYEQFF.

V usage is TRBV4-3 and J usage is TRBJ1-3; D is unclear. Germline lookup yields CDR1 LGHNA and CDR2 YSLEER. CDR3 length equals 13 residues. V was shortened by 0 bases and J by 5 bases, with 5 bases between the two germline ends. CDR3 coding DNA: TGCGCCAGCAGCCAAGATAGTAGAAACACCATATATTTT. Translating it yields CASSQDSRNTIYF.

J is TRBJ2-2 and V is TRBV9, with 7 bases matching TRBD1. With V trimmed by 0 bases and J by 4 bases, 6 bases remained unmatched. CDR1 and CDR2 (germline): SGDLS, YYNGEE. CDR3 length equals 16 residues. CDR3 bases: TGTGCCAGCAGCGTAGGGACCAACAGGGGCACCGGGGAGCTGTTTTTT. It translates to CASSVGTNRGTGELFF.

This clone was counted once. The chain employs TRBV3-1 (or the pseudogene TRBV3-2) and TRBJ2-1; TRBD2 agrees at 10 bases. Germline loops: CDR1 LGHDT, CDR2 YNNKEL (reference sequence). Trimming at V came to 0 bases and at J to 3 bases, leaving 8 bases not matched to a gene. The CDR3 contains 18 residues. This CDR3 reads CASSQETKLAGYYNEQFF. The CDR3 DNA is TGTGCCAGCAGCCAAGAGACAAAACTAGCGGGATACTACAATGAGCAGTTCTTC.

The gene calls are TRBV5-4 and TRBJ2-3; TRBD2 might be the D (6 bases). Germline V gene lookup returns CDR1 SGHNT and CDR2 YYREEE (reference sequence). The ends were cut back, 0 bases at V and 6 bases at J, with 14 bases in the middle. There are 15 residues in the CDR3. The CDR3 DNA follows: TGTGCCAGCAGCTTGGCCGGAGGGGCCGGGGATACGCAGTATTTT. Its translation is CASSLAGGAGDTQYF.